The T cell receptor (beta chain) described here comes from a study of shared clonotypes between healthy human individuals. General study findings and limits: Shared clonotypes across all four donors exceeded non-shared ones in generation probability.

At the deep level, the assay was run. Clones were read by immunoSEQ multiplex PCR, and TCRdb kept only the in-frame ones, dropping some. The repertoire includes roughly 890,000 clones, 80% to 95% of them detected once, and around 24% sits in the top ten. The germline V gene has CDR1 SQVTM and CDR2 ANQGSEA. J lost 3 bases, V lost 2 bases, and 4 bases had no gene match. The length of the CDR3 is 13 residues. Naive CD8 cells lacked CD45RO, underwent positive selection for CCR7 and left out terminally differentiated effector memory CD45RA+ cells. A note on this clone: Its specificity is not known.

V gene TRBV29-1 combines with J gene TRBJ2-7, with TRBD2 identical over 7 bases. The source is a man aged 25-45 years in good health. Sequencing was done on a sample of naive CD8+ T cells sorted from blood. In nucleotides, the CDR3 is TGCAGCGTTGAACACGGGGAGGGCTACGAGCAGTACTTC. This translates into CSVEHGEGYEQYF.